The entry below describes one TCR beta chain. What it binds is not known. The record originates from a study of blood T cells in healthy people across ages. Study outcomes and limitations: Observed TCR beta diversity per million T cells went down as age went up. This fall followed a roughly linear course with age.

Primed by a sample-barcoded 5' primer and a J-beta primer mix, a second PCR proceeded for 7 to 11 cycles. Every cDNA molecule bore a tag from a template-switch adaptor containing 12 random nucleotides. TCRdb used MiXCR to reprocess the 5' RACE reads, holding one entry per CDR3 protein. The table has 710,000 or so distinct CDR3 sequences, roughly 20% seen once. Deletions cut 1 base from V and 1 base from J, with 7 bases between. CDR1 and CDR2 (germline): MNHNS, SASEGT. CDR3 size: 14 residues. The V gene is TRBV6-1, the J gene TRBJ1-1; D unresolved. The specimen sequenced was blood. The clonotype was recovered from a man between 65 and 85 years old in good health. The CDR3 coding sequence is TGTGCCAGCAGTGAAGGACCAGGGAACACTGAAGCTTTCTTT. This gives the protein CASSEGPGNTEAFF.